Below, 11 T cell receptor beta chains from the same sample are listed, as sequenced in a study of blood T cell repertoires in COVID-19. The repertoire was sequenced with immunoSEQ multiplex PCR; TCRdb's copy has only in-frame clones and lacks some. Of 150,000 or so clones listed, 70% to 90% were seen once; the top ten hold more than 2%. Sequenced sample: peripheral blood. Every receptor here comes from a woman in her seventies with acute or convalescent COVID-19.

CDR3 sequence reads: CASNPGAGNDNSPLHF. The DNA of the CDR3 is TGTGCCAGCAATCCCGGCGCAGGAAATGATAATTCACCCCTCCACTTT. The V and J genes are TRBV2 and TRBJ1-6; D gene unclear. Trimming shortened V by 7 bases and J by 5 bases, and 18 bases separated the two germline ends. Per germline, CDR1 SNHLY and CDR2 FYNNEI. The CDR3 sequence is 16 residues long.

The chain carries TRBV6-5 and TRBJ2-3; 8 bases align to TRBD2. Trimming cost V 2 bases and J 14 bases; bases outside gene matches: 9. This CDR3 region has 13 residues. In germline, CDR1 is MNHEY, CDR2 SVGAGI. CDR3 bases: TGTGCCAGCAGTTACAGGGCGGGGGGCCCAGGGTATTTT. It translates to CASSYRAGGPGYF.

The chain links TRBV7-2 to TRBJ1-4; 10 bases match TRBD1. The CDR3 sequence is 13 residues long. V shed 6 bases, J shed 9 bases, and the junction held 4 bases outside the gene matches. CDR1 and CDR2 from the germline V gene are SGHTA and FQGNSA. The CDR3 spells CASRTGGNQKLFF. The CDR3 DNA sequence: TGTGCCAGCAGGACAGGGGGCAATCAAAAACTGTTTTTT.

The V and J genes are TRBV6-1 and TRBJ1-2, with D hard to call. The CDR3 is 16 amino acids. In germline, CDR1 is MNHNS, CDR2 SASEGT. V was clipped by 1 base and J by 4 bases, with 16 bases between them. The CDR3 nucleotides are TGTGCCAGCAGTGAAGGCTATCCGAGGGAGGTCTATGGCTACACCTTC. Translated, it gives CASSEGYPREVYGYTF.

This clone was seen once. V gene TRBV28 combines with J gene TRBJ1-2; TRBD1 is a possible D gene (6 bases). V lost 5 bases, J lost 4 bases, and 11 bases lay in between. CDR3 length: 13 amino acids. The germline CDR1 and CDR2 sequences are MDHEN and SYDVKM. The CDR3 sequence is CASSLRGSYGYTF. CDR3 sequence (DNA): TGTGCCAGCAGTCTCAGGGGATCCTATGGCTACACCTTC.

The chain combines TRBV9 with TRBJ2-1; 9 nucleotides line up with TRBD2. The CDR3 runs to 16 residues. CDR1 and CDR2 (germline): SGDLS, YYNGEE. Losses at the gene ends were 0 bases for V and 3 bases for J; bases not matched to a gene: 4. The CDR3 DNA reads TGTGCCAGCAGCGTAGGGCTAGCGGGGTTCTACAATGAGCAGTTCTTC. Translated, it gives CASSVGLAGFYNEQFF.

This chain connects TRBV6-5 to TRBJ2-1, with D perhaps TRBD2 (6 bases). The CDR3 has 15 residues. V was shortened by 8 bases and J by 9 bases, with 23 bases between the two germline ends. Germline assignment: CDR1 MNHEY and CDR2 SVGAGI. Here the CDR3 reads CASPTGTEGLGEQFF. The CDR3 bases are TGTGCCAGCCCCACCGGGACGGAGGGGTTGGGTGAGCAGTTCTTC.

A word on this clone: Other DNA sequences within the sample encode an identical CDR3. The rearrangement uses TRBV5-6 and TRBJ2-3, with TRBD2 matching 9 bases. The V and J ends lost 1 base and 1 base, in that order; junction bases with no gene match: 1. Germline values: CDR1 SGHDT, CDR2 YYEEEE. The CDR3 covers 15 residues. The CDR3 region is CASSLIAGGTDTQYF. DNA of the CDR3: TGTGCCAGCAGCTTGATAGCGGGGGGCACAGATACGCAGTATTTT.

By sample share, this clone is medium-sized (0.01 to 0.1%). This chain's CDR3 is CASSYGPTGGGQPQHF. The CDR3, as DNA: TGTGCCAGCAGTTACGGTCCGACAGGGGGGGGACAGCCCCAGCATTTT. The chain has TRBV6-2 or TRBV6-3 and TRBJ1-5, with 9 bases that match TRBD1. The CDR3 covers 16 residues. J gave up 7 bases and V 2 bases, and 9 bases lay outside the gene matches. Germline CDR1 is MNHEY and CDR2 is SVGEGT.

The V call is TRBV5-1, the J call TRBJ2-1; TRBD1 matches 12 bases. V shed 3 bases, J shed 7 bases, and the junction held 8 bases outside the gene matches. The length of the CDR3 is 16 residues. Germline V gene sequence: CDR1 SGHRS, CDR2 YFSETQ. In nucleotides, the CDR3 is TGCGCCAGCAGCTGGGGGGACAGGGGGCCCACTAATGAGCAGTTCTTC. This encodes CASSWGDRGPTNEQFF.

This clone has only one observation. The gene calls are TRBV25-1 and TRBJ2-6; unclear D gene. The germline V gene encodes CDR1 MGHDK and CDR2 SYGVNS. The CDR3 contains 15 residues. Trimming pared 1 base from V and 3 bases from J, leaving 7 bases between. CDR3: CASSELRSGANVLTF. In DNA, the CDR3 is TGTGCCAGCAGTGAATTGCGGAGTGGGGCCAACGTCCTGACTTTC.